One sample yielded the 12 T cell receptor beta chains listed below, sequenced in a study of T cells of healthy individuals listed by TCRdb under 2018. Libraries came from 5' RACE. The data were produced on an Illumina MiSeq. Using fastp at Q25 and MiXCR, TCRdb reprocessed the public reads and kept productive beta chains. Every distinct CDR3 protein forms one entry, paired with its most common genes and DNA. For this sample there are 63,000 or so distinct CDR3 sequences; 15% to 20% appear just once. The leading ten clones occupy roughly 4.7% of the sample. All receptors come from a human donor in good health.

This clonotype was observed a few times. This chain uses TRBV20-1 with TRBJ2-3; 8 positions agree with TRBD2. CDR3 length: 18 amino acids. Germline CDR1 and CDR2: DFQATT and SNEGSKA (reference sequence). Trimming cost V 0 bases and J 6 bases; bases outside gene matches: 17. The CDR3 DNA reads as TGCAGTGCTAGAGATGGTGGGCCTAGCGGGTCCGGGAGGGATACGCAGTATTTT. Protein: CSARDGGPSGSGRDTQYF.

In this sample, this clonotype turned up a few times. This chain uses TRBV20-1 with TRBJ2-3, with D unclear. Germline V gene data show CDR1 as DFQATT and CDR2 as SNEGSKA (reference sequence). CDR3 size: 14 residues. Trimming took off 7 bases at V and 0 bases at J, with 14 bases between the two ends. The CDR3 protein is CSVSSTPSTDTQYF. CDR3 DNA sequence: TGCAGTGTTTCATCGACCCCAAGCACAGATACGCAGTATTTT.

Concerning this clonotype: This clone may be a read error of a much larger clone one base away. V and J are TRBV9 and TRBJ2-7; D is unresolved. Trimming left V 4 bases short and J 0 bases short, with 20 bases between. Germline V lookup: CDR1 SGDLS, CDR2 YYNGEE. CDR3 length: 17 amino acids. The CDR3 coding sequence is TGTGCCAGCAGCTCCTTACCGCAGGTTAGGAGCTCCTACGAGCAGTACTTC. It is translated as CASSSLPQVRSSYEQYF.

The table lists this clonotype with many counts. V is TRBV29-1 and J is TRBJ1-1; no reliable D call. The CDR3 contains 10 residues. CDR1 is SQVTM and CDR2 is ANQGSEA in the germline V gene. Trimming took 4 bases from V and 4 from J, leaving 4 bases between them. The CDR3 here is CSVGATEAFF. CDR3 nucleotides: TGCAGCGTTGGGGCCACTGAAGCTTTCTTT.

The chain combines TRBV3-1 with TRBJ2-1; TRBD2 matches 8 bases. The CDR3 spans 14 residues. Germline assignment: CDR1 LGHDT and CDR2 YNNKEL (reference sequence). V was clipped by 7 bases and J by 4 bases; unmatched bases: 6. As DNA, the CDR3 is TGTGCCAGCACCCGTCGCGGGGGGTACAATGAGCAGTTCTTC. It translates to CASTRRGGYNEQFF.

The rearrangement uses TRBV5-1 and TRBJ2-7; 14 bases line up with TRBD2. Germline lookup yields CDR1 SGHRS and CDR2 YFSETQ. V lost 2 bases to trimming and J lost 0 bases; unmatched junction nucleotides: 10. The CDR3 has 19 amino acids. The CDR3 DNA sequence: TGCGCCAGCAGCTTTCCGACTAGCGGGAGGGCCAAATTCTCCTACGAGCAGTACTTC. Amino acid sequence: CASSFPTSGRAKFSYEQYF.

This clonotype was recorded a few times. V is TRBV27 and J is TRBJ1-1, with D uncertain. The length of the CDR3 is 16 residues. The germline V gene encodes CDR1 MNHEY and CDR2 SMNVEV (reference sequence). Trimming took 6 bases from V and 2 from J, leaving 19 bases between them. The CDR3 sequence: CASRSIVGFRNTEAFF. The CDR3 DNA follows: TGTGCCAGCAGGAGTATAGTGGGGTTTCGAAACACTGAAGCTTTCTTT.

J is TRBJ2-5 and V is TRBV6-1; D tentatively fits TRBD1 or TRBD2 (5 bases each). The length of the CDR3 is 14 residues. The V and J ends lost 5 bases and 1 base respectively, with 11 bases between them. Germline CDR1 is MNHNS and CDR2 is SASEGT. In DNA, the CDR3 is TGTGCCAGCAGTCTCCGGGGCGTCCAAGAGACCCAGTACTTC. Translated: CASSLRGVQETQYF.

This clonotype was detected ten times or more. This chain links TRBV13 with TRBJ1-3, with 10 bases fitting TRBD1. After removal of 5 bases from V and 2 bases from J, the junction contained 6 bases not matched to a gene. The CDR3 is made up of 16 amino acids. Germline CDR1 and CDR2: PRHDT and FYEKMQ (reference sequence). The CDR3 nucleotides are TGTGCCAGCAGCGGTAGGACAGGGGGAGCTGGAAACACCATATATTTT. This codes for CASSGRTGGAGNTIYF.

V is TRBV5-1 and J is TRBJ1-1; D is unclear. Trimming took 0 bases from V and 1 from J, leaving 10 bases between them. Germline V gene data show CDR1 as SGHRS and CDR2 as YFSETQ. The CDR3 extends over 15 amino acids. This chain's CDR3 is CASSLAVDTNTEAFF. The CDR3 DNA is TGCGCCAGCAGCTTGGCTGTCGACACGAACACTGAAGCTTTCTTT.

J is TRBJ2-1 and V is TRBV10-3; D may match TRBD1 or TRBD2 (5 bases each). Trimming cost V 4 bases and J 7 bases, with 17 bases left between them. There are 15 residues in the CDR3. Germline CDR1 and CDR2: ENHRY and SYGVKD. The CDR3 coding sequence is TGTGCCATCAGTGGGGGGTCCCTAACAGGAAATGAGCAGTTCTTC. Its protein product is CAISGGSLTGNEQFF.

This clonotype has at least ten counts. Here the CDR3 reads CASSRFSGSYTDTQYF. The CDR3 coding sequence is TGTGCCAGTAGCCGTTTCTCCGGGTCCTACACAGATACGCAGTATTTT. J is TRBJ2-3 and V is TRBV19; D is uncertain. Germline loops: CDR1 LNHDA, CDR2 SQIVND (reference sequence). V shed 6 bases and J shed 2 bases, with 18 bases lying between them. The CDR3 length is 16 residues.